This T cell receptor beta chain was found in a study of blood T cell repertoires in COVID-19. V lost 0 bases and J lost 5, with 11 bases in between. Germline lookup yields CDR1 LNHNV and CDR2 YYDKDF (reference sequence). This CDR3 has 15 residues. All recovered Cohort 3 donors got two negative PCRs, got clearance, or saw symptom resolution. The data were produced by immunoSEQ multiplex PCR, yet TCRdb's version contains in-frame clones alone and is incomplete. The table shows 250,000 to 350,000 clones, with approximately 86% occurring only once. The source is a woman aged 25 to 39 who had recovered from COVID-19. The specimen sequenced was PBMCs or T cells enriched from blood (not recorded which). The rearrangement uses TRBV15 and TRBJ2-1; D might be TRBD2 (6 bases). The chain's CDR3 is CATSRDRGVNNEQFF. CDR3 in DNA: TGTGCCACCAGCAGAGATCGCGGGGTTAACAATGAGCAGTTCTTC.